This T cell receptor (beta chain) was documented in a study of blood T cells in healthy people across ages (dated by TCRdb to between 2014 and 2017). For the study in its entirety: In model experiments, template switching captured about one uniquely barcoded TCR beta cDNA molecule for every two T cells. The donors were divided into four age groups: young (average approximately 16 years), middle-aged (approximately 39), aged (about 60) and long-lived (about 79). The study measured age-related changes in TCR beta repertoire diversity using deep sequencing normalized with unique cDNA molecular identifiers. Using the same blood draw, the study looked at two additional independent replicas of 1 million unique cDNA reads for two donors, one aged 18 to 30 and the other aged 80 or older.

The roughly 39 donors, aged roughly 6 to 100 years, were systemically healthy Caucasian individuals from Russia. Each donor gave 8 to 10 milliliters of peripheral blood, drawn into EDTA-treated Vacutainer tubes. PBMCs were isolated by Ficoll-Paque density-gradient centrifugation, with at least 6.5 million obtained per sample. Total RNA was extracted from PBMCs with Trizol reagent, with at least 6 micrograms obtained per sample. For every donor, flow cytometry on a PBMC aliquot measured the percentage of naive CD45RAhigh/CD27high T cells. The library was generated by 5' RACE. Sequenced on an Illumina HiSeq 2500. A second roughly 7 to 11 cycle PCR used a sample-barcoded 5' primer and a J-beta primer mix. A unique molecular identifier was introduced onto each TCR beta cDNA molecule by a template-switch 5' adaptor carrying 12 random nucleotides. At least 3 million CDR3-containing paired-end reads were obtained from each sample. First-strand cDNA was synthesized from all RNA with the Mint cDNA synthesis kit, primed by a TRBC-specific oligonucleotide. Following uracil-DNA glycosylase treatment, all cDNA underwent a first 18-cycle PCR with the universal primers M1SS and BC2_uni_R. On the authors' methods: For normalization, 1 million high-quality reads, each with a distinct molecular identifier, were randomly selected from each sample. Reads sharing molecular identifiers were discarded rather than binned into consensus sequences. CDR3 identification, clonotype clustering and error correction used MiTCR with a Q25 quality threshold and the strictest error-elimination algorithm. A nonparametric unseen species model with Euler transformation was used to estimate a lower bound on total TCR beta diversity. TCRdb cleaned the public reads at Q25 with fastp, built clones with MiXCR and kept in-frame beta chains. Entries that share a CDR3 protein sequence are merged under the most common genes and DNA. These V and J calls originate from TCRdb's pipeline instead of the authors' own analysis. This sample gives 600,000 to 850,000 distinct CDR3 sequences in total; around 25% of them show up just once. 8% to 10% of the sample rests with the top ten.

About this clonotype itself: The specificity of this receptor is unknown. No much larger clonotype is one base removed from it; base qualities were not supplied.

The CDR3 holds 13 amino acids from the cysteine to the phenylalanine. Only CDR3 DNA remains: 39 bases, in frame from the first base. The V and J ends are trimmed by 5 bases and 5 bases, leaving 12 bases between them. The CDR1 and CDR2 encoded by the germline V gene are MDHEN and SYDVKM. Results and caveats for the whole study, not just this receptor: Observed TCR beta diversity per million T cells fell roughly linearly with age, and a significant reduction was already apparent by age about 38. The percentage of naive T cells measured by flow cytometry correlated strongly with observed TCR beta diversity. Estimates of total diversity based on one million sequenced T cells were considered lower bounds and underestimates. Because the CMV infection status of the donors was unknown, age-related changes in expanded clonotypes may potentially have been confounded. Since profiling was done on bulk unsorted PBMCs, naive and antigen-experienced compartments could not be conclusively compared. Compared with the aged group, the long-lived group had more naive CD4+ T cells, fewer expanded clones and increased TCR diversity, suggesting age selection.

These data also featured in a second study, about T cells of mothers and their children. The other study reports the following: Nine systemically healthy Caucasian individuals, comprising three mothers and their six children, were included as donors. cDNA synthesis used all of the extracted RNA, with about 1.5 ug of RNA in each 15 ul reaction. In the second PCR, sample barcodes and 2-4 random nucleotides were introduced via the M1S primer. Over 9.5 million TCR beta CDR3 reads were obtained for each mother, and around 2.7 million reads were obtained for each child. TCR recombination output is similarly shaped by thymic selection in related and unrelated pairs, with a minor effect exerted by inherited differences. Normalized repertoire overlap was always found to be slightly, but never significantly, higher in related mother-child pairs than in unrelated mother-child pairs. No persistent microchimeric T cell clones were detected, at a sensitivity of around 97 clones per million clonotypes. To look for features that set related mother-child pairs apart from unrelated individuals, the researchers ran deep NGS to compare the TCR beta repertoires of mothers and children. On average, the children were roughly 10 +/- 4 years old, while the mothers were 40 +/- 4 years old. After adapter ligation with NEBNext reagents, the libraries were sequenced on Illumina HiSeq 2000 with 100+100 nt paired-end reads. Mother and child libraries were prepared a month apart and sequenced in separate runs to prevent cross-contamination. For each donor, somewhere between about 450,000 and 2,100,000 distinct TCR beta clonotypes were identified. Naive TCR beta clonotypes were estimated from low-frequency clonotypes matched to each donor's FACS-determined naive share, without sorting.

Recombination joined TRBV28 with TRBJ2-5; the D gene cannot be resolved reliably. The specimen was blood. This receptor was identified in a boy younger than 18 in good health. The DNA sequence follows: TGTGCCAGCAGTCGCCGAAGGTGGGAGACCCAGTACTTC. This encodes CASSRRRWETQYF.